Here is one T cell receptor beta chain with its context. This sample is drawn from a study of control samples from healthy donors and cancer patients. V lost 3 bases and J lost 0, with 11 bases in between. This CDR3 has 15 amino acids. Germline loops: CDR1 SGHRS, CDR2 YFSETQ. Profiling relied on immunoSEQ multiplex PCR, and the TCRdb table lists in-frame clones only, not all of them. This table has 110,000 to 150,000 clones, 91% appearing once. The sequenced sample consisted of blood. This rearrangement joins TRBV5-1 to TRBJ2-3, with D uncertain. This sequence originates from a man between 18 and 35 years old in good health. The CDR3 coding sequence is TGCGCCAGCAGCTCCGGACGGTTTAGCACAGATACGCAGTATTTT. The encoded protein is CASSSGRFSTDTQYF.